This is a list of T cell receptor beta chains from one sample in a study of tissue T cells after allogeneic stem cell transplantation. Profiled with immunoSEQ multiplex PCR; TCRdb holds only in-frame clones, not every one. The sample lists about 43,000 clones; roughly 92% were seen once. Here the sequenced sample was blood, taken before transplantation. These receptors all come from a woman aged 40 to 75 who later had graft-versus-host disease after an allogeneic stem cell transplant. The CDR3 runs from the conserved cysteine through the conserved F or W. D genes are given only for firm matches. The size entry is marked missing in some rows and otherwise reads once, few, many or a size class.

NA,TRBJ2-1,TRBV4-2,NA,TGTGCCAGCAGCCAAGAATTCCGAGACAAGAGTGTCTTC,CASSQEFRDKSVF
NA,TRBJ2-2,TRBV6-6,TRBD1,TGTGCCAGCTTAGACAGGGGGCTTGGCGGGGAGCTGTTTTTT,CASLDRGLGGELFF
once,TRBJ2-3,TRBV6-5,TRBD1,TGTGCCAGTAGACAGGGTAATACGCAGTATTTT,CASRQGNTQYF
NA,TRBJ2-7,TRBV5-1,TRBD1,TGCGCCAGCAGCTTGGTCCCGACAGGGCTGGACGAGCAGTACTTC,CASSLVPTGLDEQYF
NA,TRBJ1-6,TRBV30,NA,TGTGCCTGGATCAGGGAGGGTAGCTCCTATAATTCACCCCTCCACTTT,CAWIREGSSYNSPLHF
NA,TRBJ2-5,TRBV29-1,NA,TGCAGCGTTGCCCCCGCGAGTATCCCCGAGACCCAGTACTTC,CSVAPASIPETQYF
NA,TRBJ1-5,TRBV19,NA,TGTGCCAGTAAGGAACAGGGCAATCAGCCCCAGCATTTT,CASKEQGNQPQHF
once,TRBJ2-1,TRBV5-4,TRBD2,TGTGCCAGCAGCTTGAGTATCAGTCTAGCGGCGGATGAGCAGTTCTTC,CASSLSISLAADEQFF
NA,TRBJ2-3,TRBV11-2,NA,TGTGCCAGCGGGACCCAGCGAGGGGGGCCTGCGGGAAGCACAGATACGCAGTATTTT,CASGTQRGGPAGSTDTQYF
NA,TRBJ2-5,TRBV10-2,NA,TGCGCCAGCAGTAGGGACGGCGGGGTGGAGACCCAGTACTTC,CASSRDGGVETQYF
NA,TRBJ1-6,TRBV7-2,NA,TGTGCCAGCAGCTTCGCCTATAATTCACCCCTCCACTTT,CASSFAYNSPLHF
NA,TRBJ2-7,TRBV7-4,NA,TGTGCCAGCAGCCGGGGCCACGAGCAGTACTTC,CASSRGHEQYF
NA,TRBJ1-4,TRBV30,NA,TGTGCCTGGAGGGGGGGTTCGCCGATCGAAAAACTGTTTTTT,CAWRGGSPIEKLFF
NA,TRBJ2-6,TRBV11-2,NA,TGTGCCAGCAGCTCGTTCGAGCACTCTGGGGCCAACGTCCTGACTTTC,CASSSFEHSGANVLTF
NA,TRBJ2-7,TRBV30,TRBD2,TGTGCCTGGAGACTAGCGGGAGGCTACGAGCAGTACTTC,CAWRLAGGYEQYF
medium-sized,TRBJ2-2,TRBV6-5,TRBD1,TGTGCCAGCAGTTATGGGGACAGGTTCGCCACCGGGGAGCTGTTTTTT,CASSYGDRFATGELFF
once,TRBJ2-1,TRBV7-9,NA,TGTGCCAGCAGCCTCATTCGAACGGGACAGCAGTTCTTC,CASSLIRTGQQFF
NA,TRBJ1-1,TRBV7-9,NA,TGTGCCAGCAGCTCCCAACAGGGAAGGAACACTGAAGCTTTCTTT,CASSSQQGRNTEAFF
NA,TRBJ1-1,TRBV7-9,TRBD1,TGTGCCAGCAGCTTACAGGGTCAGGGGGGGCCTGAAGCTTTCTTT,CASSLQGQGGPEAFF
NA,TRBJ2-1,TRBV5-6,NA,TGTGCCAGCAGCTTGGGGTCAATAGGTGAGCAGTTCTTC,CASSLGSIGEQFF
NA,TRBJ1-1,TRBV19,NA,TGTGCCAGTAGTATTGGCTTGGGCGGCATGAACACTGAAGCTTTCTTT,CASSIGLGGMNTEAFF
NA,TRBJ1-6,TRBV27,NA,TGTGCCAGCAGTTTAATAGGGTCACCCCTCCACTTT,CASSLIGSPLHF
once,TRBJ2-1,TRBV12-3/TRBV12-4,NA,TGTGCCAGCAGTTTAGGACTCCACGGTGAGCAGTTCTTC,CASSLGLHGEQFF
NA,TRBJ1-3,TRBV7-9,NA,TGTGCCAGCAGCTTAGCGTGGCAGAACTCTGGAAACACCATATATTTT,CASSLAWQNSGNTIYF
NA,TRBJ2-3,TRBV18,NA,TGTGCCAGCTCCCCAAATTCGGGGGCCTACACGGATACGCAGTATTTT,CASSPNSGAYTDTQYF
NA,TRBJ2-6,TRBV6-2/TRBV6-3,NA,TGTGCCAGCAGTTACCCGAGGGGCAGGGGTTTTTCCGGGGCCAACGTCCTGACTTTC,CASSYPRGRGFSGANVLTF
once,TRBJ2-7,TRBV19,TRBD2,TGTGCCAGTAGTATCGCGGGAGGGAGCTCCTACGAGCAGTACTTC,CASSIAGGSSYEQYF
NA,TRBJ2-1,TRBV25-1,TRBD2,TGTGCCAGCAGTTCCCAAGGGGGACTAGAGGACAATGAGCAGTTCTTC,CASSSQGGLEDNEQFF
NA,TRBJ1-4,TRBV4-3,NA,TGCGCCAGCAGCCAAGTCGAAGGGCAGGAACTGTTTTTT,CASSQVEGQELFF
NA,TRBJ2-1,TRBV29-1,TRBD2,TGCAGCGTAGCAACCGGGACTAGCGGGACCAGTGAGCAGTTCTTC,CSVATGTSGTSEQFF
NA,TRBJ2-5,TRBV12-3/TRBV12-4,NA,TGTGCCAGCACTCCGGGACGGGGAGAGACCCAGTACTTC,CASTPGRGETQYF
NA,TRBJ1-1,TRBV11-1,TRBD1,TGTGCCAGCAGCGTAACGAGGGGGCGCGGGGCTGAAGCTTTCTTT,CASSVTRGRGAEAFF
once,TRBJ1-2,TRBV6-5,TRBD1,TGTGCCAGCAGTTACTCGGGCCAGGGGGCGGGCTACACCTTC,CASSYSGQGAGYTF
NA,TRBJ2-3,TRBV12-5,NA,TGTGCTAGTGCCCGGGCCCCGAGGAGGGCAGAAGATACGCAGTATTTT,CASARAPRRAEDTQYF
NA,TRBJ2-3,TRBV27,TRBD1,TGTGCCAGCAGTCCACAAAGGGACAGGGGATCTCATACGCAGTATTTT,CASSPQRDRGSHTQYF
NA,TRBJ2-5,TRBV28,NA,TGTGCCAGCAAGGCAGTACAAGAGACCCAGTACTTC,CASKAVQETQYF
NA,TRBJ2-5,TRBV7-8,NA,TGTGCCAGCAGCTCCTCACGGGGGCGGGGGGAGACCCAGTACTTC,CASSSSRGRGETQYF
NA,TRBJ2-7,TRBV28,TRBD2,TGTGCCAGCAGCACGACTAGCGGGAACCTCGAGCAGTACTTC,CASSTTSGNLEQYF
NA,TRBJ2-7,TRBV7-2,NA,TGTGCCAGCAGCCCTAATCCTCCCCGGACATTCGGCGAGCAGTACTTC,CASSPNPPRTFGEQYF
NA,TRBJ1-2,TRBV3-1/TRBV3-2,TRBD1,TGTGCCAGCAGCCATGGACAGGGGGCTGCTAACTATGGCTACACCTTC,CASSHGQGAANYGYTF
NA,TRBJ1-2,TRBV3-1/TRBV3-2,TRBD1,TGTGCCAGCAGCCTCACCGGGACAGATGATTACTATGGCTACACCTTC,CASSLTGTDDYYGYTF
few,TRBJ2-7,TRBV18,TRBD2,TGTGCCAGCTCAACACTGAGCGGGGTGTCCTACGAGCAGTACTTC,CASSTLSGVSYEQYF
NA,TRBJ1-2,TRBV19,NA,TGTGCCAGTAGTATTATAACCCCGAAAGGTTATGGCTACACCTTC,CASSIITPKGYGYTF
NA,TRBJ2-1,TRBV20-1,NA,TGCAGTGCTAGAGTAACCGATGAGCAGTTCTTC,CSARVTDEQFF
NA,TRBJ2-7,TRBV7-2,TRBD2,TGTGCCAGCAGCCCTACTAGCGGGAAGGTCGAGCAGTACTTC,CASSPTSGKVEQYF
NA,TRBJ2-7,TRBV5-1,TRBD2,TGCGCCAGCAGCTTCGCGGGGGGGACTGGCAGCTCCTACGAGCAGTACTTC,CASSFAGGTGSSYEQYF
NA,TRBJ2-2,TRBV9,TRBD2,TGTGCCAGCAGCGTTGGGTTGCGGGAGTACACCGGGGAGCTGTTTTTT,CASSVGLREYTGELFF